Presented here are 32 T cell receptor beta chains from one specimen sequenced in a study of OX40 agonist ivuxolimab in advanced cancers. Sequencing was performed with immunoSEQ multiplex PCR; in TCRdb, only in-frame clones are kept and a portion is missing. The sample has around 72,000 clones, roughly 88% seen once; the top ten hold around 3%. Sample: CD4+ or CD8+ T cells sorted from blood, taken in a trial of the OX40 agonist ivuxolimab. Receptors originate from an adult with an advanced solid tumor such as melanoma, head and neck, liver or kidney cancer.

This clone was detected a few times. V and J are TRBV7-2 and TRBJ2-5, with D perhaps assigned TRBD1 or TRBD2 (5 bases each). This CDR3 is built from 14 residues. Trimming left V 4 bases short and J 5 bases short, with 14 bases between. Per the germline V gene, CDR1 is SGHTA and CDR2 is FQGNSA. DNA of the CDR3: TGTGCCAGCAGCTCTATAACTAGACAGGAGACCCAGTACTTC. Amino acid sequence: CASSSITRQETQYF. The entire variable domain, with the rest obtained from reference TRBV7-2 and TRBJ2-5, is as follows: GAGVSQSPSNKVTEKGKDVELRCDPISGHTALYWYRQSLGQGLEFLIYFQGNSAPDKSGLPSDRFSAERTGGSVSTLTIQRTQQEDSAVYLCASSSITRQETQYFGPGTRLLVL.

V usage is TRBV7-8 and J usage is TRBJ2-5, with 7 bases aligning to TRBD2. The CDR3 is made up of 12 amino acids. Germline V gene sequence: CDR1 SGHVS, CDR2 FQNEAQ. The V gene end was trimmed by 4 bases and the J gene end by 4 bases; junction bases not matched to a gene: 0. The CDR3 loop is CASSWGGETQYF. CDR3 nucleotides: TGTGCCAGCAGCTGGGGGGGAGAGACCCAGTACTTC.

The CDR3 is CASMGGTEAFF. The CDR3 DNA sequence: TGTGCCAGCATGGGGGGTACTGAAGCTTTCTTT. The V gene is TRBV25-1, the J gene TRBJ1-1; D might be TRBD1 (5 bases). Germline V gives CDR1 MGHDK, CDR2 SYGVNS. This CDR3 has 11 amino acids. The V gene lost 7 bases and the J gene lost 5 bases, with 8 bases spanning the gap. The whole variable domain, remainder taken from reference TRBV25-1 and TRBJ1-1, is EADIYQTPRYLVIGTGKKITLECSQTMGHDKMYWYQQDPGMELHLIHYSYGVNSTEKGDLSSESTVSRIRTEHFPLTLESARPSHTSQYLCASMGGTEAFFGQGTRLTVV.

This clone appeared a few times. The CDR3 is CASSKPRGLPNTGELFF. In nucleotides, the CDR3 is TGTGCCAGCAGCAAGCCCCGGGGACTACCGAACACCGGGGAGCTGTTTTTT. The J gene is TRBJ2-2, the V gene TRBV7-2; TRBD2 matches 7 bases. Trimming at V came to 5 bases and at J to 0 bases, leaving 9 bases not matched to a gene. There are 17 residues in the CDR3. Germline CDR1 SGHTA, CDR2 FQGNSA.

J is TRBJ2-2 and V is TRBV7-3, with a possible D match to TRBD2 (6 bases). The V gene lost 5 bases and the J gene lost 4 bases, with 14 bases spanning the gap. The CDR3 is 15 residues long. Germline CDR1 reads SGHTA; CDR2 reads FQGTGA. DNA of the CDR3: TGTGCCAGCAGCCAACCCGGGGGAGGCACCGGGGAGCTGTTTTTT. It yields the protein CASSQPGGGTGELFF.

This clone was found once. The rearrangement joins TRBV6-1 to TRBJ2-1; weak D call: TRBD2 (6 bases). The V end lost 6 bases, the J end lost 3 bases, and 9 bases lay between the germline ends. The germline V gene encodes CDR1 MNHNS and CDR2 SASEGT. The CDR3 length is 13 residues. CDR3 DNA sequence: TGTGCCAGCAGCACGGGACTCTACAATGAGCAGTTCTTC. Its protein is CASSTGLYNEQFF.

This chain links TRBV6-6 with TRBJ1-2; unclear D gene. The CDR3 runs 15 residues. CDR1 and CDR2 (germline): MNHNY, SVGAGI (reference sequence). Trimming pared 5 bases from V and 1 base from J, leaving 14 bases between. CDR3 protein: CASSPAAGDNYGYTF. CDR3 in DNA: TGTGCCAGCAGTCCCGCGGCAGGAGATAACTATGGCTACACCTTC.

This clone is a singleton in its sample. The DNA of the CDR3 is TGTGCCAGCAGTTCCGGCTACGGCTACACCTTC. Residues: CASSSGYGYTF. The V call is TRBV27, the J call TRBJ1-2; D remains unclear. The CDR3 loop spans 11 amino acids. The V end was cut by 4 bases, the J end by 8 bases, with 8 bases between. Germline loops: CDR1 MNHEY, CDR2 SMNVEV (reference sequence).

With regard to this clone: This sequence may be a read error, since a much larger clone differs from it by one base. The CDR3 does not end in the conserved phenylalanine or tryptophan, so this is likely a read error. This rearrangement joins TRBV5-4 to TRBJ1-2; 7 nucleotides match TRBD1. Per germline, CDR1 SGHNT and CDR2 YYREEE (reference sequence). The CDR3 is 14 residues long. Trimming took 6 bases from V and 0 from J; bases not matched to a gene: 5. The CDR3 loop reads CASTQGQTNYGYTL. DNA for the CDR3: TGTGCCAGCACCCAGGGACAGACTAACTATGGCTACACCCTC.

This clone occurred once. This chain joins TRBV6-4 and TRBJ2-4, with D perhaps TRBD1 (6 bases). The V and J ends lost 2 bases and 6 bases respectively, with 17 bases between them. Germline CDR1 reads MRHNA; CDR2 reads SNTAGT. This CDR3 region has 16 residues. CDR3 sequence: CASSDPRTGKANIQYF. CDR3 DNA: TGTGCCAGCAGTGACCCGAGAACAGGGAAGGCAAACATTCAGTACTTC.

The gene calls are TRBV2 and TRBJ1-2; no clear D. This CDR3 spans 13 amino acids. Trimming shortened V by 4 bases and J by 6 bases, and 12 bases separated the two germline ends. Per germline, CDR1 SNHLY and CDR2 FYNNEI. The CDR3 DNA sequence: TGTGCCAGCAGTGGAATCCCTGGGCATGGCTACACCTTC. Residues: CASSGIPGHGYTF.

DNA of the CDR3: TGTGCCAGTAGTATCCGGGACCTACCCCTCCACTTT. Residues: CASSIRDLPLHF. This chain links TRBV19 with TRBJ1-6, with a tentative D call TRBD1 (5 bases). The length of the CDR3 is 12 residues. Germline V lookup: CDR1 LNHDA, CDR2 SQIVND (reference sequence). V was trimmed by 3 bases and J by 12 bases, leaving 9 bases between them.

The chain recombines TRBV5-4 with TRBJ2-5; a possible D gene is TRBD2 (6 bases). The CDR3 consists of 15 residues. Looked up from germline, CDR1 is SGHNT and CDR2 is YYREEE (reference sequence). V dropped 4 bases and J dropped 2 bases, with 15 bases sitting between them. CDR3 protein: CASSLVGSGQETQYF. The CDR3 nucleotides are TGTGCCAGCAGCCTGGTGGGTAGCGGACAAGAGACCCAGTACTTC. The complete variable domain, with remaining parts taken from reference TRBV5-4 and TRBJ2-5, reads ETGVTQSPTHLIKTRGQQVTLRCSSQSGHNTVSWYQQALGQGPQFIFQYYREEENGRGNFPPRFSGLQFPNYSSELNVNALELDDSALYLCASSLVGSGQETQYFGPGTRLLVL.

The J gene is TRBJ2-6, the V gene TRBV2; D gene ambiguous. The CDR3 covers 17 residues. V was shortened by 5 bases and J by 11 bases, with 25 bases between the two germline ends. The germline V gene encodes CDR1 SNHLY and CDR2 FYNNEI. DNA for the CDR3: TGTGCCAGCAGTCCCCATTCCGGCCTCCCCGGTGGCCACGTCCTGACTTTC. It yields the protein CASSPHSGLPGGHVLTF.

The chain has TRBV5-1 and TRBJ2-5; 7 bases fit TRBD1. This CDR3 region has 14 residues. Germline CDR1 reads SGHRS; CDR2 reads YFSETQ. V lost 3 bases, J lost 1 base, and 3 bases stayed unmatched. The CDR3 is CASSSRTGQETQYF. CDR3 DNA: TGCGCCAGCAGCTCCCGGACAGGCCAAGAGACCCAGTACTTC.

V is TRBV13 and J is TRBJ1-2; 7 bases align to TRBD1. V shed 5 bases and J 8 bases; nucleotides not matched to a gene: 11. Looked up from germline, CDR1 is PRHDT and CDR2 is FYEKMQ (reference sequence). This CDR3 has 14 amino acids. CDR3 amino acids: CASSRSQGGVGYTF. The CDR3 DNA sequence: TGTGCCAGCAGCCGATCCCAGGGGGGAGTGGGCTACACCTTC.

The gene calls are TRBV6-1 and TRBJ1-2; D perhaps matches TRBD1 (5 bases). Germline V lookup: CDR1 MNHNS, CDR2 SASEGT. The CDR3 totals 12 residues. The V gene lost 7 bases and the J gene lost 8 bases, with 14 bases spanning the gap. The CDR3 DNA sequence: TGTGCCAGCACCTTAGTGGGGGACGGCTACACCTTC. Protein sequence: CASTLVGDGYTF.

CDR3 region: CASSEEEGAYGYTF. Written as DNA, the CDR3 is TGTGCCAGCAGTGAAGAAGAGGGGGCCTATGGCTACACCTTC. V gene TRBV2 combines with J gene TRBJ1-2, with 7 bases matching TRBD1. Germline V gene data show CDR1 as SNHLY and CDR2 as FYNNEI. The CDR3 has 14 amino acids. Trimming took 1 base from V and 4 from J; bases not matched to a gene: 3.

Of note for this clone: A much larger clone differs from this one at a single base, so this may be a read error. The sample holds other DNA sequences that translate to the same CDR3. V usage is TRBV9 and J usage is TRBJ1-1; weak D call: TRBD1 (6 bases). The length of the CDR3 is 15 residues. Looked up from germline, CDR1 is SGDLS and CDR2 is YYNGEE. V was clipped by 6 bases and J by 1 base, with 16 bases between them. The chain's CDR3 is CASTLTGQPNTEAFF. The DNA for the CDR3 is TGTGCCAGCACCTTAACTGGACAGCCGAACACTGAAGCTTTCTTT.

This chain's CDR3 is CASSPLAGEVTDTQYF. CDR3 coding DNA: TGCGCCAGCAGCCCCCTAGCGGGAGAGGTCACAGATACGCAGTATTTT. The chain has TRBV5-1 and TRBJ2-3, with 10 nucleotides matching TRBD2. Germline V gene lookup returns CDR1 SGHRS and CDR2 YFSETQ. The CDR3 is 16 amino acids. The trim removed 4 bases at V and 2 bases at J, leaving 7 bases unmatched.

The CDR3 loop is CASSQDTREAYNEQFF. In DNA form, the CDR3 reads TGTGCCAGCAGCCAAGATACGCGGGAGGCCTACAATGAGCAGTTCTTC. The chain combines TRBV4-2 with TRBJ2-1; 8 bases map to TRBD2. Germline values: CDR1 LGHNA, CDR2 YNFKEQ. Trimming took 0 bases from V and 2 from J; bases not matched to a gene: 3. The CDR3 consists of 16 residues.

V usage is TRBV4-2 and J usage is TRBJ1-2; D remains unclear. This CDR3 is 15 amino acids long. The germline V and J ends were trimmed by 4 bases and 2 bases, with 14 bases remaining between them. The V gene's germline CDR1 is LGHNA and CDR2 YNFKEQ. CDR3 nucleotides: TGTGCCAGCAGCCCGATAGGGCAGTTAAACTATGGCTACACCTTC. Translating gives CASSPIGQLNYGYTF.

The V gene is TRBV13, the J gene TRBJ1-4, with 7 bases lining up with TRBD1. The CDR3 totals 16 residues. Germline lookup yields CDR1 PRHDT and CDR2 FYEKMQ (reference sequence). Losses at the gene ends were 4 bases for V and 10 bases for J; bases not matched to a gene: 15. CDR3 sequence: CASSWGDRERRGKLFF. The DNA of the CDR3 is TGTGCCAGCAGCTGGGGAGACAGGGAAAGGAGGGGAAAACTGTTTTTT. Looking up the rest from reference TRBV13 and TRBJ1-4 gives the full variable domain: AAGVIQSPRHLIKEKRETATLKCYPIPRHDTVYWYQQGPGQDPQFLISFYEKMQSDKGSIPDRFSAQQFSDYHSELNMSSLELGDSALYFCASSWGDRERRGKLFFGSGTQLSVL.

The rearrangement links TRBV6-6 to TRBJ1-1; 9 bases agree with TRBD1. The CDR3 is 16 amino acids. The germline gives CDR1 MNHNY, CDR2 SVGAGI (reference sequence). With V trimmed by 7 bases and J by 4 bases, 13 bases remained unmatched. The CDR3 sequence is CASTRGTGRRFTEAFF. The CDR3 nucleotides are TGTGCCAGCACCCGAGGGACAGGGCGGCGTTTCACTGAAGCTTTCTTT.

There are a few counts of this clone. This sample also contains other DNA sequences that code for the same CDR3. The chain carries TRBV20-1 and TRBJ1-2; D is unclear. The CDR3 is 11 residues long. V lost 7 bases to trimming and J lost 7 bases, with 13 bases between them. Per germline, CDR1 DFQATT and CDR2 SNEGSKA (reference sequence). CDR3 sequence: CSVREGSGYTF. For the CDR3, the DNA is TGCAGTGTCCGGGAGGGCAGTGGCTACACCTTC.

The rearrangement uses TRBV30 and TRBJ2-2; 7 positions agree with TRBD1. V lost 3 bases to trimming and J lost 1 base; unmatched junction nucleotides: 2. The germline V gene has CDR1 GTSNPN and CDR2 SVGIG (reference sequence). The CDR3 loop spans 14 amino acids. CDR3 nucleotides: TGTGCCTGGAGAAGGACAGGGAACACCGGGGAGCTGTTTTTT. Its protein product is CAWRRTGNTGELFF.

V and J are TRBV5-6 and TRBJ2-2, with 8 positions matching TRBD2. V lost 0 bases, J lost 5 bases, and 3 bases stayed unmatched. CDR1 and CDR2 (germline): SGHDT, YYEEEE. This CDR3 is built from 15 residues. The CDR3 protein is CASSLGLAWTGELFF. CDR3 bases: TGTGCCAGCAGCTTGGGACTAGCGTGGACCGGGGAGCTGTTTTTT.

The chain is built from TRBV18 and TRBJ1-1; D perhaps matches TRBD1 (5 bases). Germline CDR1 reads KGHSH; CDR2 reads LQKENI. Trimming cost V 6 bases and J 0 bases, with 17 bases left between them. CDR3 length equals 16 residues. CDR3: CASSPSMGLMNTEAFF. Here the CDR3 DNA reads TGTGCCAGCTCTCCTTCAATGGGACTGATGAACACTGAAGCTTTCTTT.

V is TRBV7-9 and J is TRBJ2-1, with a tentative D call TRBD2 (7 bases). The CDR3 spans 14 residues. V was pared by 5 bases and J by 7 bases, with 15 bases between. Germline V gene data show CDR1 as SEHNR and CDR2 as FQNEAQ (reference sequence). CDR3 region: CASSPRGAENEQFF. The CDR3 DNA reads TGTGCCAGCAGCCCACGGGGGGCCGAAAATGAGCAGTTCTTC.

This clone appeared a single time. The gene calls are TRBV10-3 and TRBJ2-3; TRBD1 matches at 9 bases. Germline V gives CDR1 ENHRY, CDR2 SYGVKD. The ends lost 6 bases at V and 7 bases at J; junction bases unmatched: 11. The CDR3 totals 15 residues. The CDR3, as DNA: TGTGCCATCAGCTTGGGACAGGGACCTGAATATACGCAGTATTTT. Translating gives CAISLGQGPEYTQYF.

V gene TRBV6-4 combines with J gene TRBJ1-6; D uncertain. The CDR3 is 13 residues long. Trimming took off 6 bases at V and 9 bases at J, with 12 bases between the two ends. The germline V gene has CDR1 MRHNA and CDR2 SNTAGT. The CDR3 DNA reads as TGTGCCAGCAGGGGGAGTGGGTCTTCACCCCTCCACTTT. It is translated as CASRGSGSSPLHF.

The V gene is TRBV19, the J gene TRBJ1-5; D is uncertain. Germline CDR1 is LNHDA and CDR2 is SQIVND (reference sequence). The CDR3 spans 13 residues. The ends were cut back, 7 bases at V and 3 bases at J, with 10 bases in the middle. CDR3 nucleotides: TGTGCCAGTAATGACCCCTTCAATCAGCCCCAGCATTTT. Protein product: CASNDPFNQPQHF.